A selection of T cell receptor beta chains follows, all from one sample in a study of radiation and T cells in renal cell carcinoma. Data came from immunoSEQ multiplex PCR; TCRdb stores just in-frame clones and leaves some out. The repertoire consists of about 130,000 clones, with roughly 80% occurring once and the leading ten covering around 3%. Sequencing used blood, obtained from a patient whose treatment included radiotherapy and nephrectomy. Receptors were obtained from a woman aged 60-70 years with renal cell carcinoma. CDR3s include the opening cysteine and the closing phenylalanine or tryptophan. Each record gives: D gene, clone size, V gene, J gene, CDR3 DNA, CDR3 protein. D genes are given only for firm matches. The size field is filled for only some rows; it gives once, few, many or a size class.

d_gene: .
abundance: .
v_gene: TRBV10-2
j_gene: TRBJ2-1
CDR3nt: TGCGCCAGCAGTGAGTCAGAGGGCTCCTACAATGAGCAGTTCTTC
CDR3aa: CASSESEGSYNEQFF

d_gene: .
abundance: .
v_gene: TRBV2
j_gene: TRBJ1-2
CDR3nt: TGTGCCAGCAGAGCCACAGGGTTCGACGCCTATGGCTACACCTTC
CDR3aa: CASRATGFDAYGYTF

d_gene: .
abundance: .
v_gene: TRBV13
j_gene: TRBJ2-3
CDR3nt: TGTGCCAGCAGCTCGCTGGCAAGCACAGATACGCAGTATTTT
CDR3aa: CASSSLASTDTQYF

d_gene: TRBD2
abundance: few
v_gene: TRBV7-9
j_gene: TRBJ2-1
CDR3nt: TGTGCCCTGGGGAGGGCGGCCTACAATGAGCAGTTCTTC
CDR3aa: CALGRAAYNEQFF

d_gene: .
abundance: .
v_gene: TRBV5-4
j_gene: TRBJ1-3
CDR3nt: TGTGCCAGCAGCCCTGGTGCTGGAAACACCATATATTTT
CDR3aa: CASSPGAGNTIYF

d_gene: .
abundance: many
v_gene: TRBV5-1
j_gene: TRBJ2-7
CDR3nt: TGCGCCAGCAGCGATACAGACTCCTACGAGCAGTACTTC
CDR3aa: CASSDTDSYEQYF

d_gene: .
abundance: .
v_gene: TRBV6-6
j_gene: TRBJ2-7
CDR3nt: TGTGCCAGCTCGGGTGGCGGCACCTACGAGCAGTACTTC
CDR3aa: CASSGGGTYEQYF

d_gene: .
abundance: few
v_gene: TRBV4-3
j_gene: TRBJ1-5
CDR3nt: TGCGCCAGCAGCCAAGACCCCCAGCAGCCCCAGCATTTT
CDR3aa: CASSQDPQQPQHF

d_gene: TRBD1
abundance: .
v_gene: TRBV5-1
j_gene: TRBJ1-1
CDR3nt: TGCGCCAGCAGCTTGGGGGACAGGGGGAACACTGAAGCTTTCTTT
CDR3aa: CASSLGDRGNTEAFF

d_gene: .
abundance: once
v_gene: TRBV19
j_gene: TRBJ2-7
CDR3nt: TGTGCCAGTAGTCCCCGACGGACTCTGGACGAGCAGTACTTC
CDR3aa: CASSPRRTLDEQYF

d_gene: TRBD1
abundance: .
v_gene: TRBV11-2
j_gene: TRBJ2-2
CDR3nt: TGTGCCAGCAGCCCAGGACAGGTGAACACCGGGGAGCTGTTTTTT
CDR3aa: CASSPGQVNTGELFF

d_gene: TRBD1
abundance: .
v_gene: TRBV2
j_gene: TRBJ1-1
CDR3nt: TGTGCCAGCAGTGCTGACAGGGGGCGCACTGAAGCTTTCTTT
CDR3aa: CASSADRGRTEAFF

d_gene: TRBD1
abundance: .
v_gene: TRBV6-4
j_gene: TRBJ2-5
CDR3nt: TGTGCCAGCAGTGGACAGGGGAGAGAGTTGGAGACCCAGTACTTC
CDR3aa: CASSGQGRELETQYF

d_gene: .
abundance: .
v_gene: TRBV7-9
j_gene: TRBJ2-3
CDR3nt: TGTGCCAGCAGCTCGGGGAGTTGGGACGGAATGGATTTT
CDR3aa: CASSSGSWDGMDF

d_gene: .
abundance: .
v_gene: TRBV19
j_gene: TRBJ2-5
CDR3nt: TGTGCCAGTAGTTTGGTGGTGGGCCCCCAAGAGACCCAGTACTTC
CDR3aa: CASSLVVGPQETQYF

d_gene: TRBD1
abundance: .
v_gene: TRBV5-6
j_gene: TRBJ2-2
CDR3nt: TGTGCCAGCAGCTACCGGGACAGAAACACCGGGGAGCTGTTTTTT
CDR3aa: CASSYRDRNTGELFF

d_gene: .
abundance: .
v_gene: TRBV27
j_gene: TRBJ2-1
CDR3nt: TGTGCCAGCAGTTGGGGAATGAGGCCCCATGAGCAGTTCTTC
CDR3aa: CASSWGMRPHEQFF

d_gene: TRBD1
abundance: .
v_gene: TRBV6-5
j_gene: TRBJ1-1
CDR3nt: TGTGCCAGCAGTTACTCGATTCAGGGGGCGGCTGAAGCTTTCTTT
CDR3aa: CASSYSIQGAAEAFF

d_gene: .
abundance: .
v_gene: TRBV4-1
j_gene: TRBJ2-3
CDR3nt: TGCGCCAGCACCCTGGGAGATACGCAGTATTTT
CDR3aa: CASTLGDTQYF

d_gene: .
abundance: .
v_gene: TRBV2
j_gene: TRBJ2-2
CDR3nt: TGTGCCAGCAGTGAACAGGAGGTCGGGGAGCTGTTTTTT
CDR3aa: CASSEQEVGELFF

d_gene: .
abundance: .
v_gene: TRBV11-3
j_gene: TRBJ2-7
CDR3nt: TGTGCCAGCAGCTCGGGGGAAACAACCTACGACGAGCAGTACTTC
CDR3aa: CASSSGETTYDEQYF

d_gene: .
abundance: .
v_gene: TRBV2
j_gene: TRBJ2-1
CDR3nt: TGTGCCAGCCAGCACGGGAACCTTGACAATGAGCAGTTCTTC
CDR3aa: CASQHGNLDNEQFF

d_gene: .
abundance: .
v_gene: TRBV27
j_gene: TRBJ1-1
CDR3nt: TGTGCCAGCAGAGGAATTAGGAACACTGAAGCTTTCTTT
CDR3aa: CASRGIRNTEAFF

d_gene: .
abundance: few
v_gene: TRBV9
j_gene: TRBJ1-5
CDR3nt: TGTGCCAGCAGCGTAATGGATGGGGGGACGCCCCAGCATTTT
CDR3aa: CASSVMDGGTPQHF

d_gene: TRBD2
abundance: .
v_gene: TRBV10-1
j_gene: TRBJ2-3
CDR3nt: TGCGCCAGCAGAGCTAGCGGGGCCACAGATACGCAGTATTTT
CDR3aa: CASRASGATDTQYF

d_gene: .
abundance: .
v_gene: TRBV15
j_gene: TRBJ1-4
CDR3nt: TGTGCCACCAGCAGAGTGGGGGGTAGCGAAAAACTGTTTTTT
CDR3aa: CATSRVGGSEKLFF

d_gene: .
abundance: .
v_gene: TRBV19
j_gene: TRBJ2-2
CDR3nt: TGTGCCAGTAGCCCCCGACTAACCGGGGAGCTGTTTTTT
CDR3aa: CASSPRLTGELFF

d_gene: .
abundance: .
v_gene: TRBV9
j_gene: TRBJ1-2
CDR3nt: TGTGCCAGCAGTCTTACAGGTTCCGTCTCTAACTATGGCTACACCTTC
CDR3aa: CASSLTGSVSNYGYTF

d_gene: TRBD1
abundance: .
v_gene: TRBV6-5
j_gene: TRBJ1-2
CDR3nt: TGTGCCAGCAGCCGGGGACAGTACTATGGCTACACCTTC
CDR3aa: CASSRGQYYGYTF

d_gene: TRBD1
abundance: .
v_gene: TRBV5-1
j_gene: TRBJ1-4
CDR3nt: TGCGCCAGCAGCCCGTTGACAGGGGTAATCCGGGGTAATGAAAAACTGTTTTTT
CDR3aa: CASSPLTGVIRGNEKLFF

d_gene: .
abundance: .
v_gene: TRBV4-3
j_gene: TRBJ1-2
CDR3nt: TGCGCCAGCAGCCAAAGCTGGATCTATGGCTACACCTTC
CDR3aa: CASSQSWIYGYTF

d_gene: TRBD2
abundance: .
v_gene: TRBV27
j_gene: TRBJ2-7
CDR3nt: TGTGCCAGCAGTTTAAGGGTAGCGGGGGACTACGAGCAGTACTTC
CDR3aa: CASSLRVAGDYEQYF

d_gene: .
abundance: .
v_gene: TRBV13
j_gene: TRBJ2-3
CDR3nt: TGTGCCAGCAGCTTGGGGTCCCGGACAGATACGCAGTATTTT
CDR3aa: CASSLGSRTDTQYF

d_gene: TRBD1
abundance: once
v_gene: TRBV14
j_gene: TRBJ1-1
CDR3nt: TGTGCCAGCAGCCGCTCAGGGACAGGGAGCAGGGCTTTCTTT
CDR3aa: CASSRSGTGSRAFF

d_gene: .
abundance: .
v_gene: TRBV30
j_gene: TRBJ2-1
CDR3nt: TGTGCCTGGAGTAAGTTGGATGAGCAGTTCTTC
CDR3aa: CAWSKLDEQFF

d_gene: .
abundance: .
v_gene: TRBV18
j_gene: TRBJ2-3
CDR3nt: TGTGCCAGCTCACCAGGGGACCAACCCACAGATACGCAGTATTTT
CDR3aa: CASSPGDQPTDTQYF

d_gene: .
abundance: .
v_gene: TRBV7-2
j_gene: TRBJ1-2
CDR3nt: TGTGCCAGCAGCTTAAGCGGACCCTATGGCTACACCTTC
CDR3aa: CASSLSGPYGYTF

d_gene: TRBD2
abundance: .
v_gene: TRBV9
j_gene: TRBJ2-1
CDR3nt: TGTGCCAGCAGCGTAGAGGGGATAGCGGGAGGCTACTACAATGAGCAGTTCTTC
CDR3aa: CASSVEGIAGGYYNEQFF

d_gene: .
abundance: few
v_gene: TRBV20-1
j_gene: TRBJ2-2
CDR3nt: TGCAGTGCCTCAATATCCGGGGAGCTGTTTTTT
CDR3aa: CSASISGELFF

d_gene: .
abundance: once
v_gene: TRBV6-5
j_gene: TRBJ2-4
CDR3nt: TGTGCCAGCAGTTACTCCGACACCCAGTACTTC
CDR3aa: CASSYSDTQYF

d_gene: .
abundance: few
v_gene: TRBV21-1
j_gene: TRBJ1-1
CDR3nt: TGTGCCAGCAGCCAGGGGGCAGCTTTCTTT
CDR3aa: CASSQGAAFF

d_gene: .
abundance: once
v_gene: TRBV5-4
j_gene: TRBJ1-2
CDR3nt: TGTGCCAGCAGCGAAATAAGGGGGGATCATGGCTACACCTTC
CDR3aa: CASSEIRGDHGYTF

d_gene: .
abundance: .
v_gene: TRBV5-4
j_gene: TRBJ1-1
CDR3nt: TGTGCCAGCAGCTTGGGAGGCGGGGTGGGCACTGAAGCTTTCTTT
CDR3aa: CASSLGGGVGTEAFF

d_gene: TRBD2
abundance: few
v_gene: TRBV7-3
j_gene: TRBJ2-7
CDR3nt: TGTGCCAGCAGCTCTAGGACTAGCGGTTACTTC
CDR3aa: CASSSRTSGYF

d_gene: TRBD2
abundance: .
v_gene: TRBV7-2
j_gene: TRBJ2-3
CDR3nt: TGTGCCAGCAGTCTTCGGGAGGCAGATACGCAGTATTTT
CDR3aa: CASSLREADTQYF

d_gene: .
abundance: .
v_gene: TRBV7-3
j_gene: TRBJ2-3
CDR3nt: TGTGCCAGCAGCGGGGACTCTTCAGATACGCAGTATTTT
CDR3aa: CASSGDSSDTQYF